This TCR beta chain was profiled in a study of blood T cell repertoires in COVID-19. As originally analysed: From reference gene primer amplification, estimates of nucleated cell counts were derived. Measured with immunoSEQ multiplex PCR; TCRdb has only the in-frame clones, and not every one. D and trimming were read from the DNA, whereas the V and J calls and clone size are those reported in that table. The data contain fewer than 450,000 clones, under 95% of them singletons. The CDR3 totals 17 residues. J gave up 0 bases and V 5 bases, and 8 bases lay outside the gene matches. Per the germline V gene, CDR1 is MDHEN and CDR2 is SYDVKM.

Material for sequencing was peripheral blood. The receptor was derived from a woman aged 18-29 years who had recovered from COVID-19. The V and J genes are TRBV28 and TRBJ2-4; TRBD2 matches at 9 bases. The CDR3 spells CASSLAGGYLAKNIQYF. The DNA for the CDR3 is TGTGCCAGCAGTCTTGCGGGGGGGTACCTAGCCAAAAACATTCAGTACTTC.